These T cell receptor beta chains were read from a single sample in a study of memory CD4+ T cells and cytomegalovirus serostatus. TCRdb's table, derived via immunoSEQ multiplex PCR, lists solely in-frame clones and lacks some. Here the sample spans 80,000 or so clones, roughly 80% being singletons. The sample consisted of memory CD4+ T cells from blood. The receptors derive from an adult in good health and CMV-seropositive. CDR3s include the opening cysteine and the closing phenylalanine or tryptophan. The D gene is left open where the match is weak. Not every row has a clone size; where given, it reads once, few, many or a size class.

d_gene | abundance | j_gene | v_gene | CDR3aa | CDR3nt
NA | few | TRBJ1-1 | TRBV29-1 | CSVRREGTEAFF | TGCAGCGTTCGGAGGGAAGGCACTGAAGCTTTCTTT
NA | few | TRBJ1-4 | TRBV6-6 | CASRPTGRANEKLFF | TGTGCCAGCAGACCTACAGGGCGAGCTAATGAAAAACTGTTTTTT
TRBD1 | NA | TRBJ1-6 | TRBV28 | CASSPGQLYNSPLHF | TGTGCCAGCAGCCCGGGACAGCTCTATAATTCACCCCTCCACTTT
NA | NA | TRBJ1-1 | TRBV2 | CASSEVGRTEAFF | TGTGCCAGCAGTGAAGTAGGCCGCACTGAAGCTTTCTTT
TRBD1 | NA | TRBJ2-1 | TRBV29-1 | CSVENFLSQGANEQFF | TGCAGCGTTGAAAATTTTTTAAGTCAGGGGGCCAATGAGCAGTTCTTC
TRBD1 | NA | TRBJ2-3 | TRBV19 | CASSTGQARTDTQYF | TGTGCCAGTAGTACTGGACAGGCGCGCACAGATACGCAGTATTTT
NA | NA | TRBJ1-1 | TRBV7-9 | CASSRRQDEAFF | TGTGCCAGCAGCCGAAGGCAGGATGAAGCTTTCTTT
NA | NA | TRBJ1-1 | TRBV30 | CAWSVHRGVYTEAFF | TGTGCCTGGAGTGTACACAGAGGGGTTTACACTGAAGCTTTCTTT
NA | NA | TRBJ2-2 | TRBV9 | CASSVSLGAGGELFF | TGTGCCAGCAGCGTTAGCCTGGGGGCTGGCGGGGAGCTGTTTTTT
TRBD1 | NA | TRBJ2-5 | TRBV19 | CASRAGGWLETQYF | TGTGCCAGTAGAGCAGGGGGCTGGTTGGAGACCCAGTACTTC
NA | once | TRBJ1-1 | TRBV5-1 | CASSLTSVAGRVEAFF | TGCGCCAGCAGCTTGACGTCTGTCGCAGGGCGAGTTGAAGCTTTCTTT
TRBD1 | NA | TRBJ2-3 | TRBV2 | CASKTGGSTDTQYF | TGTGCCAGCAAAACAGGGGGAAGCACAGATACGCAGTATTTT
NA | NA | TRBJ1-4 | TRBV2 | CASTPGREKLFF | TGTGCCAGCACCCCGGGACGGGAAAAACTGTTTTTT
NA | NA | TRBJ1-1 | TRBV14 | CASSRLGENTEAFF | TGTGCCAGCAGCCGCCTAGGGGAGAACACTGAAGCTTTCTTT
NA | few | TRBJ1-3 | TRBV7-9 | CASSFSGSHFGNTIYF | TGTGCCAGCAGCTTTTCTGGGAGCCATTTTGGAAACACCATATATTTT
NA | NA | TRBJ1-1 | TRBV30 | CAWSVRREVGAFF | TGTGCCTGGAGTGTACGCAGGGAGGTCGGGGCTTTCTTT
NA | NA | TRBJ2-3 | TRBV4-3 | CASSQRWQDTDTQYF | TGCGCCAGCAGCCAACGGTGGCAGGACACAGATACGCAGTATTTT
TRBD1 | NA | TRBJ2-7 | TRBV7-6 | CASSPGGTGGGQYF | TGTGCCAGCAGCCCAGGAGGGACAGGGGGCGGGCAGTACTTC
TRBD1 | NA | TRBJ2-5 | TRBV6-5 | CASSYPTGFVRQTQYF | TGTGCCAGCAGTTACCCGACAGGGTTCGTACGGCAGACCCAGTACTTC
TRBD2 | once | TRBJ2-5 | TRBV10-2 | CASSRLAGGETQYF | TGCGCCAGCAGCAGACTAGCGGGGGGAGAGACCCAGTACTTC
NA | NA | TRBJ1-1 | TRBV6-4 | CASSDSGTPNTEAFF | TGTGCCAGCAGTGACTCAGGGACTCCGAACACTGAAGCTTTCTTT
NA | NA | TRBJ2-1 | TRBV6-5 | CASSRSTLGYNEQFF | TGTGCCAGCAGTCGGTCGACTCTTGGCTACAATGAGCAGTTCTTC
NA | NA | TRBJ1-3 | TRBV18 | CASSPEGDTIYF | TGTGCCAGCTCACCCGAGGGGGACACCATATATTTT
TRBD1 | NA | TRBJ2-5 | TRBV18 | CASSPRTGGEETQYF | TGTGCCAGCTCACCTAGGACAGGGGGCGAAGAGACCCAGTACTTC
NA | NA | TRBJ2-2 | TRBV7-6 | CASSSPRRGTGELFF | TGTGCCAGCAGCTCGCCGAGGAGGGGGACCGGGGAGCTGTTTTTT
NA | medium-sized | TRBJ2-1 | TRBV9 | CASSVRWEVNEQFF | TGTGCCAGCAGCGTAAGGTGGGAGGTGAATGAGCAGTTCTTC
NA | NA | TRBJ2-7 | TRBV5-1 | CASSLEGRVTTGEQYF | TGCGCCAGCAGCTTGGAGGGGCGAGTCACAACTGGCGAGCAGTACTTC
NA | NA | TRBJ1-3 | TRBV10-3 | CAISPATRNTIYF | TGTGCCATCAGTCCCGCTACTCGAAACACCATATATTTT
NA | NA | TRBJ1-2 | TRBV6-1 | CASSEIGQSNYGYTF | TGTGCCAGCAGTGAAATTGGGCAATCTAACTATGGCTACACCTTC
TRBD2 | NA | TRBJ2-1 | TRBV11-3 | CASSSKRRTSGINEQFF | TGTGCCAGCAGCTCCAAAAGAAGGACTAGCGGGATCAATGAGCAGTTCTTC
TRBD2 | NA | TRBJ2-3 | TRBV7-2 | CASSSVIGGTQYF | TGTGCCAGCAGCTCAGTCATCGGGGGGACGCAGTATTTT
NA | few | TRBJ1-3 | TRBV29-1 | CSVGWDRGNTIYF | TGCAGCGTGGGCTGGGACCGTGGAAACACCATATATTTT